This TCR beta chain was recovered during a study of blood T cell repertoires in COVID-19. Study in general: The analysed material was cDNA or gDNA that came from T cells, B-cell-depleted T cells, or PBMCs.

The age range of participants was about 18 to 95 years, with residence in 20 to 25 US areas. The V gene end was trimmed by 3 bases and the J gene end by 0 bases; junction bases not matched to a gene: 8. This CDR3 is built from 19 residues. Germline V gene data show CDR1 as SGHRS and CDR2 as YFSETQ. Some clones are missing from TCRdb's copy, which holds only in-frame ones; the method was immunoSEQ multiplex PCR. The data contain 230,000 or so clones, about 86% of them singletons. Specimen: PBMCs or T cells enriched from blood (not recorded which). The chain has TRBV5-1 and TRBJ2-1; 14 bases match TRBD2. This clonotype was obtained from a man in his fifties or sixties who had recovered from COVID-19. CDR3 in amino acids: CASSSPSGTSGSSYNEQFF. The CDR3 DNA reads as TGCGCCAGCAGCTCACCTTCCGGGACTAGCGGGAGCTCCTACAATGAGCAGTTCTTC.